This is a list of T cell receptor beta chains from one sample in a study of blood T cell repertoires in COVID-19. This table comes from immunoSEQ multiplex PCR, and its TCRdb copy is limited to in-frame clones, with some not included. The sample lists about 97,000 clones, roughly 87% occurring once. The specimen was peripheral blood. Source of these receptors: a man aged 45 to 65 with active COVID-19. CDR3s include the opening cysteine and the closing phenylalanine or tryptophan. The order of the fields is clone size, V gene, D gene, J gene, CDR3 DNA, CDR3 protein. The D gene is left open where the match is weak. Size values are once, few and many counts, or a class for expanded clones, and some rows have none.

size: once
V: TRBV5-6
D: TRBD1
J: TRBJ1-3
DNA: TGTGCCAGCAGCTCGGACAGGGTAGGAGGAAACACCATATATTTT
CDR3: CASSSDRVGGNTIYF

size: NA
V: TRBV7-2
D: TRBD2
J: TRBJ2-7
DNA: TGTGCCAGCAGCCTGACTAGCGGGGGGGCTTACGAGCAGTACTTC
CDR3: CASSLTSGGAYEQYF

size: once
V: TRBV5-5
D: TRBD2
J: TRBJ2-3
DNA: TGTGCCAGCAGCTTCGGACTAGCGGGGTTCACAGATACGCAGTATTTT
CDR3: CASSFGLAGFTDTQYF

size: NA
V: TRBV3-1/TRBV3-2
D: NA
J: TRBJ1-1
DNA: TGTGCCAGCAGCCAAGGAACCGGGGAGGACACTGAAGCTTTCTTT
CDR3: CASSQGTGEDTEAFF

size: NA
V: TRBV30
D: NA
J: TRBJ1-1
DNA: TGTGCCTGGAGAGGGGGGAGGGACACTGAAGCTTTCTTT
CDR3: CAWRGGRDTEAFF

size: NA
V: TRBV5-1
D: NA
J: TRBJ1-1
DNA: TGCGCCAGCAGCCAGGACAGCCATTGGGGCACTGAAGCTTTCTTT
CDR3: CASSQDSHWGTEAFF

size: NA
V: TRBV5-1
D: TRBD1
J: TRBJ1-3
DNA: TGCGCCAGCAGCCCGCTTGGACAGGGCATCTCTGGAAACACCATATATTTT
CDR3: CASSPLGQGISGNTIYF

size: NA
V: TRBV6-5
D: TRBD1
J: TRBJ1-2
DNA: TGTGCCAGCAGTTACAAAGGGGGCGTTTATGGCTACACCTTC
CDR3: CASSYKGGVYGYTF

size: NA
V: TRBV30
D: NA
J: TRBJ1-1
DNA: TGTGCCTGGATGAAGGGGGGGACTGAAGCTTTCTTT
CDR3: CAWMKGGTEAFF

size: NA
V: TRBV7-2
D: TRBD2
J: TRBJ2-2
DNA: TGTGCCAGCAGCTCCGGGGGGGGGCGGGGCTGGGAGCTGTTTTTT
CDR3: CASSSGGGRGWELFF

size: NA
V: TRBV6-5
D: NA
J: TRBJ2-7
DNA: TGTGCCAGCGGGGGGGCGGCGGTTTACGAGCAGTACTTC
CDR3: CASGGAAVYEQYF

size: NA
V: TRBV5-5
D: TRBD1
J: TRBJ2-7
DNA: TGTGCCAGCAGCTCCTGGGACAGGGCGACCTACGAGCAGTACTTC
CDR3: CASSSWDRATYEQYF

size: once
V: TRBV27
D: TRBD1
J: TRBJ1-4
DNA: TGTGCCAGCAGACTCGGACAGGGGAGGTATACGTCTAATGAAAAACTGTTTTTT
CDR3: CASRLGQGRYTSNEKLFF

size: once
V: TRBV15
D: NA
J: TRBJ1-2
DNA: TGTGCCACCAGCAGAGAATGGGAACCGGGAGGCAACTATGGCTACACCTTC
CDR3: CATSREWEPGGNYGYTF

size: NA
V: TRBV30
D: NA
J: TRBJ2-3
DNA: TGTGCCTGGGTAACGGGGGGCACAGATACGCAGTATTTT
CDR3: CAWVTGGTDTQYF

size: NA
V: TRBV19
D: TRBD2
J: TRBJ2-3
DNA: TGTGCCAGCGGGGGGGATACGCAGTATTTT
CDR3: CASGGDTQYF

size: NA
V: TRBV4-1
D: NA
J: TRBJ2-3
DNA: TGCGCCAGCAGCCAAGAAGGGGGGGGCACAGATACGCAGTATTTT
CDR3: CASSQEGGGTDTQYF

size: NA
V: TRBV11-2
D: TRBD2
J: TRBJ2-3
DNA: TGTGCCAGCAGCTTAGACCCTAGCGGGGGCCTGGTGTATTTT
CDR3: CASSLDPSGGLVYF

size: NA
V: TRBV30
D: TRBD1
J: TRBJ2-7
DNA: TGTGCCTGGGCAGGGGGTTCATGGGAGCAGTACTTC
CDR3: CAWAGGSWEQYF

size: NA
V: TRBV10-3
D: TRBD1
J: TRBJ2-5
DNA: TGTGCCATCAGTGAGTCCGGGACAGTTATTCAAGAGACCCAGTACTTC
CDR3: CAISESGTVIQETQYF

size: NA
V: TRBV7-8
D: TRBD1
J: TRBJ2-2
DNA: TGTGCCACCTATAGAAACACAGGGGGTCACACCGGGGAGCTGTTTTTT
CDR3: CATYRNTGGHTGELFF

size: NA
V: TRBV9
D: NA
J: TRBJ2-2
DNA: TGTGCCAGCAGCGTTAAGAACACCGGGGAGCTGTTTTTT
CDR3: CASSVKNTGELFF

size: NA
V: TRBV6-6
D: TRBD1
J: TRBJ1-1
DNA: TGTGCCAGCAGTGTAACCGGGACAGGGCGCAAAGCTTTCTTT
CDR3: CASSVTGTGRKAFF

size: once
V: TRBV12-3/TRBV12-4
D: NA
J: TRBJ1-6
DNA: TGTGCCAGCAGTTTCGGTAATTCACCCCTCCACTTT
CDR3: CASSFGNSPLHF

size: once
V: TRBV7-6
D: NA
J: TRBJ1-6
DNA: TGTGCCAGCAGCTTAGTTGAGGGAGCCGGGTCACCCCTCCACTTT
CDR3: CASSLVEGAGSPLHF

size: NA
V: TRBV12-3/TRBV12-4
D: TRBD1
J: TRBJ1-2
DNA: TGTGCCAGCAGCCAACAGGGGGGCTATGGCTACACCTTC
CDR3: CASSQQGGYGYTF

size: NA
V: TRBV6-6
D: NA
J: TRBJ1-3
DNA: TGTGCCAGCAGTCAACTCGAGAAGGGAAACACCATATATTTT
CDR3: CASSQLEKGNTIYF

size: NA
V: TRBV10-3
D: TRBD1
J: TRBJ2-2
DNA: TGTGCCATCAGTGCTACAGGGGGCAAGAACACCGGGGAGCTGTTTTTT
CDR3: CAISATGGKNTGELFF

size: NA
V: TRBV3-1/TRBV3-2
D: NA
J: TRBJ2-3
DNA: TGTGCCAGCAGCCAACGTCTTCGGGGTAGCGGTGGGGATGGTACGCAGTATTTT
CDR3: CASSQRLRGSGGDGTQYF

size: once
V: TRBV4-1
D: TRBD2
J: TRBJ2-2
DNA: TGCGCCAGCAGCCAGAGACTAGCGGGGGTCTTCACCGGGGAGCTGTTTTTT
CDR3: CASSQRLAGVFTGELFF

size: NA
V: TRBV5-4
D: NA
J: TRBJ1-5
DNA: TGTGCCAGCAGCTTAGCAGGTAGCAATCAGCCCCAGCATTTT
CDR3: CASSLAGSNQPQHF

size: NA
V: TRBV4-1
D: TRBD1
J: TRBJ2-7
DNA: TGCGCCAGCAGCCAGGACAGGGGGCTTGGCGAGCAGTACTTC
CDR3: CASSQDRGLGEQYF

size: NA
V: TRBV5-1
D: NA
J: TRBJ2-2
DNA: TGCGCCAGCACCGTCGGTGGGAACACCGGGGAGCTGTTTTTT
CDR3: CASTVGGNTGELFF

size: NA
V: TRBV3-1/TRBV3-2
D: NA
J: TRBJ1-1
DNA: TGTGCCAGCAGCCAAGCCGGTTACACTGAAGCTTTCTTT
CDR3: CASSQAGYTEAFF

size: NA
V: TRBV11-3
D: NA
J: TRBJ2-3
DNA: TGTGCCAGCAGCTTAGGGGCCAAAGTCGCAGATACGCAGTATTTT
CDR3: CASSLGAKVADTQYF

size: NA
V: TRBV5-6
D: NA
J: TRBJ2-1
DNA: TGTGCCAGCAGCTTGACGGGGACTCTCTACAATGAGCAGTTCTTC
CDR3: CASSLTGTLYNEQFF

size: NA
V: TRBV3-1/TRBV3-2
D: TRBD1
J: TRBJ1-4
DNA: TGTGCCAGCAGCCAGGGGACAGCTAAAGAAAAACTGTTTTTT
CDR3: CASSQGTAKEKLFF

size: NA
V: TRBV7-2
D: TRBD1
J: TRBJ1-1
DNA: TGTGCCAGCAGCTTAGATGTGGCAGGGGGTCATAACACTGAAGCTTTCTTT
CDR3: CASSLDVAGGHNTEAFF

size: NA
V: TRBV18
D: TRBD2
J: TRBJ2-1
DNA: TGTGCCAGCTCATCCCCATGGAGCGGGGCAAAGCGGCGAGGACCTGGTGAGCAGTTCTTC
CDR3: CASSSPWSGAKRRGPGEQFF

size: NA
V: TRBV15
D: NA
J: TRBJ1-1
DNA: TGTGCCACCAGCAGAGAATTGGGGAGAGCGGGGACTGAAGCTTTCTTT
CDR3: CATSRELGRAGTEAFF

size: NA
V: TRBV15
D: NA
J: TRBJ1-3
DNA: TGTGCCACCAGCACTCGACAGCAAATCTCTGGAAACACCATATATTTT
CDR3: CATSTRQQISGNTIYF

size: NA
V: TRBV2
D: NA
J: TRBJ1-1
DNA: TGTGCCAGCAGTGATCGGAGGGGGGGCACTGAAGCTTTCTTT
CDR3: CASSDRRGGTEAFF

size: once
V: TRBV7-2
D: TRBD1
J: TRBJ1-1
DNA: TGTGCCAGCAGCACCCGACAGGGAGGCAGCACTGAAGCTTTCTTT
CDR3: CASSTRQGGSTEAFF

size: NA
V: TRBV4-2
D: NA
J: TRBJ1-2
DNA: TGTGCCAGCAGCCAAGTTGGGCAAACAGATGGCTACACCTTC
CDR3: CASSQVGQTDGYTF

size: NA
V: TRBV19
D: NA
J: TRBJ2-2
DNA: TGTGCCAGTAGTATGTCGGCGGCGAACACCGGGGAGCTGTTTTTT
CDR3: CASSMSAANTGELFF

size: NA
V: TRBV3-1/TRBV3-2
D: NA
J: TRBJ1-1
DNA: TGTGCCAGCAGCCAAGATCTGACTGTGAACACTGAAGCTTTCTTT
CDR3: CASSQDLTVNTEAFF

size: NA
V: TRBV5-1
D: NA
J: TRBJ2-5
DNA: TGCGCCAGCAGCTGGACTACCGAAGAGACCCAGTACTTC
CDR3: CASSWTTEETQYF

size: NA
V: TRBV30
D: TRBD1
J: TRBJ1-5
DNA: TGTGCCTGGAGTGGGAGACAGGGGAGACAGCCCCAGCATTTT
CDR3: CAWSGRQGRQPQHF